The 19 T cell receptor beta chains below were found in one sample sequenced in a study of T cells expressing NK-cell markers. Reanalyzing the 5' RACE reads, TCRdb keeps one entry per CDR3 protein, without DNA. The table gives 350,000 to 500,000 distinct CDR3 sequences; the top ten clones make up under 7.5% of it. Sequenced input: blood T cells: a sorted CD56 or NKG2C T cell subset, CD4+ or CD8+ T cells, or bulk PBMC T cells (not recorded which). The receptors originated from a woman aged 18-70 years in good health.

This chain connects TRBV29-1 to TRBJ2-1; TCRdb calls TRBD1, which cannot be checked without DNA. This CDR3 has 15 residues. The germline V gene encodes CDR1 SQVTM and CDR2 ANQGSEA. The CDR3 here is CSVRMGQGPSGEQFF.

The chain uses TRBV4-1 and TRBJ2-3; TCRdb reports TRBD1, a call that lacks DNA to check it against. Germline CDR1 is MGHRA and CDR2 is YSYEKL. This CDR3 spans 17 amino acids. The CDR3 is CASSLSDRTDFTDTQYF.

The chain recombines TRBV5-6 with TRBJ2-5; TCRdb's D call, TRBD1, is unchecked because there is no DNA. CDR3 length equals 13 residues. Germline V CDR1 and CDR2: SGHDT, YYEEEE. CDR3 residues: CASSLQEEETQYF.

The V and J genes are TRBV3-1 and TRBJ2-3; TCRdb gives TRBD2 as the D gene, but with no DNA this cannot be confirmed. The CDR3 contains 15 residues. CDR1 is LGHDT, CDR2 YNNKEL, per germline (reference sequence). CDR3 loop: CASSYGLAGGDTQYF.

The V call is TRBV5-1, the J call TRBJ2-2; the D call of TRBD2 rests on TCRdb alone, since no DNA is present to check it. The CDR3 has 17 amino acids. CDR1 and CDR2 (germline): SGHRS, YFSETQ. This CDR3 reads CASSLPGRAMGTGELFF.

V and J are TRBV6-1 and TRBJ2-5; TCRdb proposes TRBD1, but this gene call is untestable without DNA. Germline V gene sequence: CDR1 MNHNS, CDR2 SASEGT. CDR3 size: 13 residues. The CDR3: CASSATGTETQYF.

The chain is built from TRBV25-1 and TRBJ2-3; TCRdb reports TRBD1, a call that lacks DNA to check it against. The CDR3 runs 14 residues. CDR1 is MGHDK, CDR2 SYGVNS, per germline. This CDR3 reads CASSEIQGADTQYF.

The chain combines TRBV12-3 or TRBV12-4 with TRBJ2-3. The CDR3 has 14 amino acids. The CDR3 sequence: CASSFGVSTDTQYF.

The gene calls are TRBV5-1 and TRBJ2-1. Looked up from germline, CDR1 is SGHRS and CDR2 is YFSETQ. CDR3 length: 14 residues. The chain's CDR3 is CASSFGGRDNEQFF.

This sequence joins TRBV6-4 and TRBJ2-1; TCRdb's assignment of TRBD1 cannot be checked, as there is no DNA. The CDR3 length is 14 residues. CDR1 is MRHNA and CDR2 is SNTAGT in the germline V gene. CDR3 sequence reads: CASSRDGDFNEQFF.

The rearrangement joins TRBV29-1 to TRBJ2-3; the D call of TRBD1 rests on TCRdb alone, since no DNA is present to check it. CDR3 length equals 13 residues. Per the germline V gene, CDR1 is SQVTM and CDR2 is ANQGSEA. The chain's CDR3 is CSADRRNTDTQYF.

The chain employs TRBV7-3 and TRBJ2-3; checking the TCRdb D call of TRBD2 is not possible without DNA. This CDR3 contains 17 residues. Germline loops: CDR1 SGHTA, CDR2 FQGTGA. CDR3 residues: CASSLTGREVPTDTQYF.

V usage is TRBV7-6 and J usage is TRBJ2-6. The CDR3 is made up of 16 amino acids. Germline values: CDR1 SGHVS, CDR2 FNYEAQ. CDR3 sequence reads: CASSLVGSSGANVLTF.

The J gene is TRBJ1-4, the V gene TRBV3-1; there is no DNA to check the TCRdb D call of TRBD1. Germline V lookup: CDR1 LGHDT, CDR2 YNNKEL (reference sequence). The CDR3 consists of 15 residues. CDR3 sequence reads: CASSLGQPGGEKLFF.

The chain is built from TRBV21-1 and TRBJ2-2; TCRdb picks TRBD2, but there is no DNA to check that call. TRBV21-1 is deemed a pseudogene. The CDR3 runs to 16 residues. The CDR3 spells CASSIAGTENTGELFF.

The V gene is TRBV18, the J gene TRBJ2-5; there is no DNA to check the TCRdb D call of TRBD1. The CDR3 totals 12 residues. CDR1 is KGHSH and CDR2 is LQKENI in the germline V gene. CDR3 loop: CASSPRGETQYF.

The V call is TRBV7-2, the J call TRBJ2-5; TCRdb names TRBD2, which stays unverified in the absence of DNA. Germline loops: CDR1 SGHTA, CDR2 FQGNSA. The CDR3 has 15 residues. CDR3 protein: CASSSMLAGGGTQYF.

V gene TRBV27 combines with J gene TRBJ2-7. This CDR3 spans 14 amino acids. The germline gives CDR1 MNHEY, CDR2 SMNVEV (reference sequence). The CDR3 is CASKEWMSSYEQYF.

The chain joins TRBV11-2 to TRBJ2-3; absent DNA, TCRdb's TRBD2 call cannot be checked. The length of the CDR3 is 18 residues. The germline V gene encodes CDR1 SGHAT and CDR2 FQNNGV. CDR3: CASSPGPLGAGLTDTQYF.